This T cell receptor (beta chain) was captured by sequencing in a study of human T cells and chemical hapten exposure. Findings and caveats of the study: Since the donors had alopecia, their immune response may not be the same as that of healthy people. PT1 expanded TCR counts and patch test score correlated positively.

As to time point: pre-sensitization, week 0. The treatment denotes: therapeutic diphenylcyclopropenone sensitization with weekly scalp DPC. TCRdb reprocessed the RACE reads via MiXCR and lists one record per CDR3 protein. The repertoire holds 40,000 or so distinct CDR3 sequences, with about 11% as singletons. This clonotype showed up many times. What it binds is unknown. The V and J ends lost 1 base and 10 bases, in that order; junction bases with no gene match: 7. The CDR3 consists of 14 residues. CDR1 is SGHAT, CDR2 FQNNGV, per germline. The rearrangement links TRBV11-2 to TRBJ2-1, with 7 positions matching TRBD1. The material sequenced was whole blood, taken in connection with sensitization to the hapten diphenylcyclopropenone (DPC). This sequence originates from a man aged 25-45 years with alopecia areata. Some clones in this sample may be carry-over from other donors' samples. The CDR3 DNA follows: TGTGCCAGCAGCTTAGGTGACAGGGCCTGGGAGCAGTTCTTC. Its translation is CASSLGDRAWEQFF. The variable domain in full, completed from reference TRBV11-2 and TRBJ2-1, reads EAGVAQSPRYKIIEKRQSVAFWCNPISGHATLYWYQQILGQGPKLLIQFQNNGVVDDSQLPKDRFSAERLKGVDSTLKIQPAKLEDSAVYLCASSLGDRAWEQFFGPGTRLTVL.